These T cell receptor beta chains were read from a single sample in a study of blood T cell repertoires in COVID-19. Here immunoSEQ multiplex PCR was the method, and the copy in TCRdb shows in-frame clones only, minus some. The table records under 250,000 clones, more than 65% of them present only once. Sequences were obtained from peripheral blood. Receptor source: a woman aged 55-75 years with acute or convalescent COVID-19. Each CDR3 is given with its conserved first and last residue. The D gene is left open where the match is weak. Rows may omit the clone size; those that give it use once, few, many or a size class.

clone size	V gene	D gene	J gene	CDR3 protein	CDR3 DNA
-	TRBV19	-	TRBJ1-6	CASSIDVGDSPLHF	TGTGCCAGTAGTATAGACGTCGGGGATTCACCCCTCCACTTT
-	TRBV7-2	TRBD1	TRBJ1-2	CASSADRPGQGYGYTF	TGTGCCAGCAGCGCCGACAGACCGGGACAGGGGTACGGCTACACCTTC
-	TRBV18	TRBD1	TRBJ1-2	CASSPRTGGDGYTF	TGTGCCAGCTCACCAAGGACAGGGGGGGATGGCTACACCTTC
-	TRBV19	-	TRBJ2-2	CASSIVAVFPNTGELFF	TGTGCCAGTAGTATCGTAGCAGTATTCCCGAACACCGGGGAGCTGTTTTTT
few	TRBV10-3	-	TRBJ1-1	CAIRQGTLQDTEAFF	TGTGCCATCAGACAGGGCACCCTCCAAGACACTGAAGCTTTCTTT
-	TRBV30	-	TRBJ2-5	CAWSVGGETQYF	TGTGCCTGGAGTGTAGGGGGAGAGACCCAGTACTTC
-	TRBV6-5	TRBD1	TRBJ1-1	CASSYRPPGGTEAFF	TGTGCCAGCAGTTACCGTCCCCCAGGGGGGACTGAAGCTTTCTTT
-	TRBV10-3	-	TRBJ1-2	CAISERGSGYTF	TGTGCCATCAGTGAAAGGGGTTCGGGCTACACCTTC
-	TRBV20-1	TRBD1	TRBJ2-1	CSASYGTGINEQFF	TGCAGTGCTAGTTACGGGACAGGTATCAATGAGCAGTTCTTC
-	TRBV3-1/TRBV3-2	-	TRBJ2-2	CASTRGPNTGELFF	TGTGCCAGTACCCGGGGTCCGAACACCGGGGAGCTGTTTTTT